This T cell receptor beta chain was sequenced during a study of T cells in Graves' hyperthyroidism and ophthalmopathy. Amplification targeted TCR beta CDR3 regions from RNA transcripts. RT-PCR in the first round (using the HTBI primer set) targeted the TCR CDR3. In TCRdb, the multiplex PCR reads were re-called with MiXCR into one record per CDR3 protein. The data hold a few hundred thousand distinct CDR3 sequences, with more than 15% observed a single time. This clonotype was detected many times. This clonotype originated in a woman younger than 45 with Graves' hyperthyroidism. Sequences were obtained from blood.

The DNA for the CDR3 is TGTGCCAGCAGCTTAGTAGCGGGTCTCTACAATGAGCAGTTCTTC. It yields the protein CASSLVAGLYNEQFF. The chain combines TRBV7-8 with TRBJ2-1, with 7 bases aligning to TRBD2. V lost 1 base to trimming and J lost 3 bases; unmatched junction nucleotides: 3. This CDR3 has 15 residues. From germline, CDR1 is SGHVS and CDR2 FQNEAQ. Full variable domain (missing parts from reference TRBV7-8 and TRBJ2-1): GAGVSQSPRYKVAKRGQDVALRCDPISGHVSLFWYQQALGQGPEFLTYFQNEAQLDKSGLPSDRFFAERPEGSVSTLKIQRTQQEDSAVYLCASSLVAGLYNEQFFGPGTRLTVL.